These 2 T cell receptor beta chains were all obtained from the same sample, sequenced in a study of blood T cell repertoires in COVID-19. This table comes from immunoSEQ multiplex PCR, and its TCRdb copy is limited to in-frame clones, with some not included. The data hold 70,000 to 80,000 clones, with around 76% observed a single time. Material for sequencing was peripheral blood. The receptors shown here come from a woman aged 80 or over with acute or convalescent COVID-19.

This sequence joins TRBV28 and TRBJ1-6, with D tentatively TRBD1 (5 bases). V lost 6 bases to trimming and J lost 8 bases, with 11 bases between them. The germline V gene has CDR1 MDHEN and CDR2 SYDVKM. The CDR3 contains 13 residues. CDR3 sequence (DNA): TGTGCCAGCAGACCCGACAGCCATTCACCCCTCCACTTT. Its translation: CASRPDSHSPLHF.

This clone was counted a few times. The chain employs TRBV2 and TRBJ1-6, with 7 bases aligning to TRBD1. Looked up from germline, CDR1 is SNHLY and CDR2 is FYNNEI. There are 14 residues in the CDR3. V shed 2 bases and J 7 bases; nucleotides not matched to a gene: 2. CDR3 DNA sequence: TGTGCCAGCAGTGAACTGACAGGGAATTCACCCCTCCACTTT. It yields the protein CASSELTGNSPLHF.